This T cell receptor beta chain was recorded in a study of spatial heterogeneity in lung cancer. TCRdb independently ran MiXCR on the 5' RACE reads; one entry per CDR3 protein. The sample holds fewer than 6,000 distinct CDR3 sequences; roughly 12% are singletons and the top ten take over 15%. This clonotype was counted ten times or more. The antigen is unknown. The study's findings and limits: Higher tumor mutation counts went along with higher counts of expanded intratumoral alpha and beta TCRs.

V shed 5 bases and J 0 bases; nucleotides not matched to a gene: 6. The CDR3 is made up of 15 amino acids. Looked up from germline, CDR1 is SGHAT and CDR2 is FQNNGV. The sample's time point: sample taken at primary tumor resection. The donor group consisted of approximately 77 patients who had untreated, early-stage non-small cell lung cancer. Whole RNA, which was extracted from tumor, nontumor lung tissue or frozen PBMC, was sequenced without any cell sorting. Sequencing was performed on lung tumor tissue, taken at surgery. The gene calls are TRBV11-2 and TRBJ1-1, with 7 bases matching TRBD1. The receptor was isolated from a female donor with early-stage non-small cell lung cancer. CDR3 residues: CASSLMTGMNTEAFF. CDR3 bases: TGTGCCAGCAGCCTAATGACAGGGATGAACACTGAAGCTTTCTTT.